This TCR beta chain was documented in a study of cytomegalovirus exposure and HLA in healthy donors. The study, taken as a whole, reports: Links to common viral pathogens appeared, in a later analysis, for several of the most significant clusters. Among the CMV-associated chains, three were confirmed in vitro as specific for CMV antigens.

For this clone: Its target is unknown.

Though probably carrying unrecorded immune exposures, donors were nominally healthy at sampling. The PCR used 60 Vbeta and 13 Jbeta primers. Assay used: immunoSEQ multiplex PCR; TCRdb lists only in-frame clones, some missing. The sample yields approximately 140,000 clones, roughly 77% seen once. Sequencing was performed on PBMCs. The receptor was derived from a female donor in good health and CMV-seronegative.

CDR3 bases: TGTGCCAGCAGCCAAGCGACAGGGTTAAACTATGGCTACACCTTC. Translation: CASSQATGLNYGYTF. The chain uses TRBV14 and TRBJ1-2; 7 bases match TRBD1. The CDR3 loop spans 15 amino acids. Per germline, CDR1 SGHDN and CDR2 FVKESK. With V trimmed by 1 base and J by 2 bases, 4 bases remained unmatched.